What follows describes a single TCR beta chain. What was amplified from RNA transcripts were TCR beta CDR3 regions. The TCR CDR3 was amplified in a first-round RT-PCR using the HTBI primer set. TCRdb re-called the multiplex PCR reads through MiXCR, storing one row per CDR3 protein. The data show some 460,000 distinct CDR3 sequences, with around 16% seen just once and 7.5% to 8% held by the top ten. This entry is derived from a study of T cells in Graves' hyperthyroidism and ophthalmopathy. Study information: At initial diagnosis, before any treatment had begun, peripheral blood was obtained.

The CDR3 has 15 amino acids. Germline values: CDR1 SGDLS, CDR2 YYNGEE. Trimming removed 0 bases from V and 3 bases from J, with 12 bases in between. Sequenced input: blood. The chain employs TRBV9 and TRBJ2-5; D is undetermined. The receptor was isolated from a young woman with Graves' hyperthyroidism. The CDR3 DNA follows: TGTGCCAGCAGCGTAGGAGCGATTTCGGAAGAGACCCAGTACTTC. It is translated as CASSVGAISEETQYF.